This T cell receptor (beta chain) is from a study of T cells expressing NK-cell markers. Study information: The study sequenced eight donors, seven HCMV-seropositive and one seronegative.

TCR beta cDNA was generated via 5'RACE template switching incorporating UMIs. TCRdb reanalyzed the 5' RACE reads, giving one entry per CDR3 protein sequence and no DNA. This sample contains about 460,000 distinct CDR3 sequences. The sample consisted of blood T cells: a sorted CD56 or NKG2C T cell subset, CD4+ or CD8+ T cells, or bulk PBMC T cells (not recorded which). This clonotype originated in a woman aged 45-60 years in good health.

CDR3 amino acids: CSASTGSNQPQHF. The chain is built from TRBV20-1 and TRBJ1-5; TCRdb outputs TRBD1, but without DNA this stays unchecked. CDR1 is DFQATT and CDR2 is SNEGSKA in the germline V gene (reference sequence). CDR3 length: 13 amino acids.